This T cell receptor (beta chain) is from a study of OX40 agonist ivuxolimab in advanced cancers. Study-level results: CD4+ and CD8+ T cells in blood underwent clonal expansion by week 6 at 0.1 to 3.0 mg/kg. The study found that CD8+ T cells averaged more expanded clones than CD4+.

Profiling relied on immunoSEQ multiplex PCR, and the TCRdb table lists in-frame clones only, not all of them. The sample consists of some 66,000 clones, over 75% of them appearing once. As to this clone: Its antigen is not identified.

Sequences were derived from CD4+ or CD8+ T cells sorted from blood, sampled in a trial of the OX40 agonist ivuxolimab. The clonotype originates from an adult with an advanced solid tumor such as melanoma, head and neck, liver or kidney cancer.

The CDR3 loop reads CASSVTAGGLNNEQFF. The CDR3, as DNA: TGCGCCAGCAGTGTTACAGCGGGGGGACTTAACAATGAGCAGTTCTTC. The chain links TRBV10-1 to TRBJ2-1; 9 positions match TRBD2. Germline assignment: CDR1 WNHNN and CDR2 SYGVQD (reference sequence). V gave up 4 bases and J gave up 5 bases; unmatched junction bases: 9. There are 16 residues in the CDR3.